These 29 T cell receptor beta chains share one sample of origin, sequenced in a study of shared clonotypes between healthy human individuals. Assay: immunoSEQ multiplex PCR; the TCRdb copy retains only in-frame clones and omits some. The table records roughly 760,000 clones, around two thirds of them present only once. Sequencing used memory CD4+ T cells sorted from blood. Indicated subset: CD45RA-negative fraction. These receptors were obtained from a woman aged 30 to 39 in good health.

This rearrangement joins TRBV28 to TRBJ1-4; D is uncertain. V was cut by 5 bases and J by 4 bases, with 14 bases left in between. Germline-derived CDR1 and CDR2 are MDHEN and SYDVKM. This CDR3 has 15 residues. CDR3 region: CASSTPRARNEKLFF. The CDR3 DNA reads TGTGCCAGCAGTACACCAAGGGCCCGTAATGAAAAACTGTTTTTT.

The rearrangement uses TRBV11-2 and TRBJ2-2, with D unresolved. The CDR3 is 15 residues long. Germline CDR1 reads SGHAT; CDR2 reads FQNNGV. Deletions cut 0 bases from V and 1 base from J, with 6 bases between. The CDR3 protein is CASSLEPWNTGELFF. The DNA for the CDR3 is TGTGCCAGCAGCTTAGAGCCCTGGAACACCGGGGAGCTGTTTTTT. Combining the CDR3 with reference TRBV11-2 and TRBJ2-2 gives the whole variable domain EAGVAQSPRYKIIEKRQSVAFWCNPISGHATLYWYQQILGQGPKLLIQFQNNGVVDDSQLPKDRFSAERLKGVDSTLKIQPAKLEDSAVYLCASSLEPWNTGELFFGEGSRLTVL.

V gene TRBV9 combines with J gene TRBJ2-3, with TRBD2 matching over 13 bases. Germline CDR1 SGDLS, CDR2 YYNGEE. The CDR3 runs 18 residues. With V trimmed by 0 bases and J by 1 base, 5 bases remained unmatched. The CDR3 reads CASSVVTSGRAGTDTQYF. The CDR3 DNA follows: TGTGCCAGCAGCGTAGTCACTAGCGGGAGGGCCGGCACAGATACGCAGTATTTT.

The chain has TRBV5-1 and TRBJ2-7, with 7 bases fitting TRBD2. J was trimmed by 2 bases and V by 1 base; bases with no gene match: 6. CDR1 and CDR2 (germline): SGHRS, YFSETQ. This CDR3 has 15 residues. CDR3 bases: TGCGCCAGCAGCTTGAGGGCGGGAGACCCCTACGAGCAGTACTTC. Its translation is CASSLRAGDPYEQYF.

This chain links TRBV5-1 with TRBJ2-7; TRBD2 is a possible D gene (5 bases). This CDR3 has 15 residues. Germline V lookup: CDR1 SGHRS, CDR2 YFSETQ. Trimming took off 4 bases at V and 0 bases at J, with 14 bases between the two ends. The CDR3 reads CASSELGVSSYEQYF. Written as DNA, the CDR3 is TGCGCCAGCAGCGAGCTCGGGGTAAGCTCCTACGAGCAGTACTTC.

J is TRBJ2-1 and V is TRBV10-2; 9 bases match TRBD2. V was pared by 4 bases and J by 3 bases, with 4 bases of the junction left unmatched. This CDR3 has 15 amino acids. The germline gives CDR1 WSHSY, CDR2 SAAADI. In DNA form, the CDR3 reads TGCGCCAGCAGTGTGTCTAGCGGGGTCTACAATGAGCAGTTCTTC. This codes for CASSVSSGVYNEQFF.

Many counts were recorded for this clone. V is TRBV25-1 and J is TRBJ1-5; D remains ambiguous. The CDR3 totals 15 residues. Germline lookup yields CDR1 MGHDK and CDR2 SYGVNS. V was trimmed by 3 bases and J by 4 bases, leaving 13 bases between them. CDR3 protein: CASSDTLNGNQPQHF. CDR3 DNA: TGTGCCAGCAGTGATACCCTCAACGGGAATCAGCCCCAGCATTTT. Based on the CDR3 plus reference TRBV25-1 and TRBJ1-5, the full variable domain is EADIYQTPRYLVIGTGKKITLECSQTMGHDKMYWYQQDPGMELHLIHYSYGVNSTEKGDLSSESTVSRIRTEHFPLTLESARPSHTSQYLCASSDTLNGNQPQHFGDGTRLSIL.

Only a few counts were recorded for this clone. The V call is TRBV6-5, the J call TRBJ2-7, with TRBD2 identical over 9 bases. CDR1 and CDR2 from the germline V gene are MNHEY and SVGAGI. This CDR3 comprises 15 residues. V dropped 2 bases and J dropped 0; count of bases not matched to a gene: 2. CDR3 in DNA: TGTGCCAGCAGTTACCGTAGCGGGAGCTCCTACGAGCAGTACTTC. Its translation is CASSYRSGSSYEQYF.

The chain employs TRBV7-8 and TRBJ1-3, with 8 bases fitting TRBD1. CDR1 SGHVS and CDR2 FQNEAQ come from the germline V gene. Trimming removed 1 base from V and 2 bases from J; junction bases left unmatched: 7. The CDR3 length is 17 residues. CDR3: CASSLEGQVSAGNTIYF. As DNA, the CDR3 is TGTGCCAGCAGCTTAGAGGGACAGGTTTCTGCTGGAAACACCATATATTTT.

The chain uses TRBV7-6 and TRBJ2-3; 8 bases align to TRBD2. V was pared by 5 bases and J by 7 bases, with 14 bases of the junction left unmatched. This CDR3 comprises 16 residues. The germline V gene encodes CDR1 SGHVS and CDR2 FNYEAQ. The CDR3 here is CASSPLSGPGGNTQYF. In DNA, the CDR3 is TGTGCCAGCAGCCCCCTTTCGGGACCGGGGGGGAATACGCAGTATTTT.

V and J are TRBV2 and TRBJ1-2; D is unclear. The germline gives CDR1 SNHLY, CDR2 FYNNEI. This CDR3 spans 12 amino acids. V was trimmed by 7 bases and J by 2 bases, leaving 8 bases between them. In DNA, the CDR3 is TGTGCCAGCATGCTGCGAAACTATGGCTACACCTTC. Translated: CASMLRNYGYTF.

This clone has only a few counts. The chain uses TRBV2 and TRBJ2-3, with D unclear. The germline V gene has CDR1 SNHLY and CDR2 FYNNEI. CDR3 length: 11 amino acids. Trimming left V 3 bases short and J 11 bases short, with 9 bases between. CDR3 region: CASSELREQYF. CDR3 nucleotides: TGTGCCAGCAGTGAGCTCAGAGAGCAGTATTTT.

DNA of the CDR3: TGTGCCAGCAGTTCGGGACAGGGCCCAAGAGAAAAACTGTTTTTT. Its protein product is CASSSGQGPREKLFF. The chain has TRBV28 and TRBJ1-4, with 9 bases identical to TRBD1. Unmatched junction bases numbered 8, after V lost 4 bases and J lost 8 bases. The length of the CDR3 is 15 residues. CDR1 and CDR2 (germline): MDHEN, SYDVKM.

This chain uses TRBV7-2 with TRBJ1-5; D is possibly TRBD1 (6 bases). V lost 5 bases and J 0 bases, leaving 11 bases between the germline ends. The germline V gene encodes CDR1 SGHTA and CDR2 FQGNSA. The length of the CDR3 is 15 residues. CDR3 loop: CASSLDSYSNQPQHF. The CDR3 nucleotides are TGTGCCAGCAGCCTGGACAGTTATAGCAATCAGCCCCAGCATTTT.

The genes are TRBV10-3 and TRBJ1-1; a possible D gene is TRBD1 (6 bases). CDR3 size: 14 residues. Germline lookup yields CDR1 ENHRY and CDR2 SYGVKD. Between the trimmed V and J ends, which lost 1 base and 2 bases, there was a span of 8 bases. CDR3: CAISELGGNTEAFF. Here the CDR3 DNA reads TGTGCCATCAGTGAGTTAGGGGGAAACACTGAAGCTTTCTTT.

The chain joins TRBV28 to TRBJ2-3; D is possibly TRBD2 (6 bases). Germline CDR1 MDHEN, CDR2 SYDVKM. V lost 5 bases, J lost 6 bases, and 15 bases lay in between. CDR3 size: 14 residues. The CDR3 here is CASSAGTGEDTQYF. The CDR3 bases are TGTGCCAGCAGTGCAGGGACGGGGGAGGATACGCAGTATTTT.

J is TRBJ2-7 and V is TRBV18; the match to TRBD1 covers 10 bases. The CDR3 consists of 15 residues. Germline CDR1 KGHSH, CDR2 LQKENI. The V gene end was trimmed by 3 bases and the J gene end by 5 bases; junction bases not matched to a gene: 7. The CDR3 DNA follows: TGTGCCAGCTCACCGTGGACAGGGGGGGACGACGAGCAGTACTTC. Protein sequence: CASSPWTGGDDEQYF.

This clone has only a few counts. V and J are TRBV7-2 and TRBJ2-4; 14 bases are a match to TRBD2. This CDR3 comprises 16 residues. CDR1 is SGHTA and CDR2 is FQGNSA in the germline V gene. Germline trimming cut 3 bases from V and 8 bases from J; bases unmatched to any gene: 6. DNA for the CDR3: TGTGCCAGCAGCTTGAGACTAGCGGGAGGGCTACACATTCAGTACTTC. Translated, it gives CASSLRLAGGLHIQYF.

V is TRBV6-5 and J is TRBJ1-5; D is unresolved. This CDR3 has 14 residues. The germline V and J ends were trimmed by 2 bases and 6 bases, with 11 bases remaining between them. Per germline, CDR1 MNHEY and CDR2 SVGAGI. DNA for the CDR3: TGTGCCAGCAGTTACAGCGGCGGTGGTCAGCCCCAGCATTTT. Its protein product is CASSYSGGGQPQHF.

This clone was counted a single time. The genes are TRBV7-2 and TRBJ2-2, with 7 positions matching TRBD1. The V and J ends lost 5 bases and 4 bases, in that order; junction bases with no gene match: 4. Germline V gene data show CDR1 as SGHTA and CDR2 as FQGNSA. The CDR3 spans 14 residues. CDR3 protein: CASSKSGGTGELFF. In DNA form, the CDR3 reads TGTGCCAGCAGCAAATCAGGGGGCACCGGGGAGCTGTTTTTT.

The chain has TRBV5-1 and TRBJ2-7, with 7 nucleotides matching TRBD1. From germline, CDR1 is SGHRS and CDR2 YFSETQ. V gave up 7 bases and J gave up 1 base; unmatched junction bases: 8. This CDR3 is 14 amino acids long. Here the CDR3 reads CASGDLRGSYEQYF. In nucleotides, the CDR3 is TGCGCCAGCGGGGATCTCAGGGGGTCCTACGAGCAGTACTTC.

The chain couples TRBV30 to TRBJ2-2; D may be TRBD2 (6 bases). The CDR3 sequence is 13 residues long. The germline V and J ends were trimmed by 3 bases and 4 bases, with 9 bases remaining between them. Germline loops: CDR1 GTSNPN, CDR2 SVGIG (reference sequence). CDR3 region: CAWRGGATGELFF. The CDR3 DNA reads TGTGCCTGGAGGGGCGGGGCCACCGGGGAGCTGTTTTTT.

This clone was seen a handful of times. This chain connects TRBV19 to TRBJ1-2, with TRBD1 identical over 7 bases. J was trimmed by 8 bases and V by 4 bases; bases with no gene match: 13. The length of the CDR3 is 15 residues. Germline V lookup: CDR1 LNHDA, CDR2 SQIVND (reference sequence). CDR3 nucleotides: TGTGCCAGTAGTACCCTATACAGGGGAAGAAAAGGCTACACCTTC. Translation gives CASSTLYRGRKGYTF.

The chain uses TRBV28 and TRBJ1-1, with TRBD1 matching 8 bases. The V gene's germline CDR1 is MDHEN and CDR2 SYDVKM. The CDR3 has 15 amino acids. The trim removed 5 bases at V and 7 bases at J, leaving 12 bases unmatched. The CDR3 nucleotides read TGTGCCAGCAGTCCCGGGGACAGGAGGTTTTATGAAGCTTTCTTT. It encodes CASSPGDRRFYEAFF. The variable domain in full, completed from reference TRBV28 and TRBJ1-1, reads DVKVTQSSRYLVKRTGEKVFLECVQDMDHENMFWYRQDPGLGLRLIYFSYDVKMKEKGDIPEGYSVSREKKERFSLILESASTNQTSMYLCASSPGDRRFYEAFFGQGTRLTVV.

This chain links TRBV4-2 with TRBJ2-7; 8 bases are a match to TRBD1. In germline, CDR1 is LGHNA, CDR2 YNFKEQ. The CDR3 consists of 14 residues. Trimming cost V 1 base and J 9 bases; bases outside gene matches: 8. CDR3 coding DNA: TGTGCCAGCAGCCAAGTGTCAGGGGGCGCAACGCAGTACTTC. Translation: CASSQVSGGATQYF.

The rearrangement joins TRBV27 to TRBJ2-1; the D is unclear. CDR3 length: 15 amino acids. Per germline, CDR1 MNHEY and CDR2 SMNVEV (reference sequence). V lost 6 bases and J 5 bases, leaving 17 bases between the germline ends. CDR3 protein: CASRPTGTPNNEQFF. In DNA form, the CDR3 reads TGTGCCAGCAGACCGACGGGCACCCCTAACAATGAGCAGTTCTTC.

The chain is built from TRBV5-1 and TRBJ2-3, with 8 nucleotides matching TRBD1. The CDR3 sequence is 15 residues long. Trimming took 7 bases from V and 2 from J; bases not matched to a gene: 9. From germline, CDR1 is SGHRS and CDR2 YFSETQ. This CDR3 reads CASFPGQEVTDTQYF. CDR3 bases: TGCGCCAGCTTTCCGGGACAGGAGGTCACAGATACGCAGTATTTT. The full variable domain, its missing parts supplied by reference TRBV5-1 and TRBJ2-3, is KAGVTQTPRYLIKTRGQQVTLSCSPISGHRSVSWYQQTPGQGLQFLFEYFSETQRNKGNFPGRFSGRQFSNSRSEMNVSTLELGDSALYLCASFPGQEVTDTQYFGPGTRLTVL.

The V and J genes are TRBV6-6 and TRBJ1-5; tentatively, D is TRBD1 (6 bases). V was clipped by 5 bases and J by 6 bases, with 11 bases between them. This CDR3 spans 13 amino acids. CDR1 MNHNY and CDR2 SVGAGI come from the germline V gene (reference sequence). CDR3 amino acids: CASSGQWGQPQHF. The CDR3 region has the DNA TGTGCCAGCAGTGGACAGTGGGGTCAGCCCCAGCATTTT.

The count of this clone is one. The rearrangement joins TRBV7-2 to TRBJ1-2; 8 nucleotides match TRBD1. Germline V gene data show CDR1 as SGHTA and CDR2 as FQGNSA. J was trimmed by 7 bases and V by 3 bases; bases with no gene match: 7. This CDR3 is 14 amino acids long. The CDR3 spells CASSLFQGAAGYTF. Written as DNA, the CDR3 is TGTGCCAGCAGCTTGTTCCAGGGGGCGGCTGGCTACACCTTC.